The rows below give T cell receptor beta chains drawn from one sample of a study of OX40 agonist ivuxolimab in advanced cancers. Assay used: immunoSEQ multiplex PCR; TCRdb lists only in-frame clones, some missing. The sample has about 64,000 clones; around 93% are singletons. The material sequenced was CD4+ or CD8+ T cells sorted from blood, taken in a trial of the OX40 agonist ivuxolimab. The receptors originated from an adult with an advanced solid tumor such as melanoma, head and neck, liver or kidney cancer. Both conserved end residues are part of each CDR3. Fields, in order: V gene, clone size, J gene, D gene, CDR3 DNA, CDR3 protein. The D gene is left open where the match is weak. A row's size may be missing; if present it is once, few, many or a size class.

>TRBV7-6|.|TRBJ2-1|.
TGTGCCAGCAGCTTAATGGAGAGCTCCTACAATGAGCAGTTCTTC
CASSLMESSYNEQFF
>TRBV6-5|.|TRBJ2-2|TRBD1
TGTGCCAGCAGGGGACAGGGGGTGAACACCGGGGAGCTGTTTTTT
CASRGQGVNTGELFF
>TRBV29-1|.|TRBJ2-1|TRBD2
TGCAGCGTTGAAGAACACGGACTAGCGGGAGTCTACAATGAGCAGTTCTTC
CSVEEHGLAGVYNEQFF
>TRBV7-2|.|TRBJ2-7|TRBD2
TGTGCCAGCAGCTTCGGGGGGAGTCTCTACGAGCAGTACTTC
CASSFGGSLYEQYF
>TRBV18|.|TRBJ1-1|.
TGTGCCAGCTCACCAACTGAAAATGAAGCTTTCTTT
CASSPTENEAFF
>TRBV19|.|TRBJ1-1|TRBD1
TGTGCCAGTAGTAGAGGGACAGGGAACACTGAAGCTTTCTTT
CASSRGTGNTEAFF
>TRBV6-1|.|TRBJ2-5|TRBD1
TGTGCCAGCAAACGGGACAGAGCTCAAGAGACCCAGTACTTC
CASKRDRAQETQYF
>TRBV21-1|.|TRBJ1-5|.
TGTGCCAGCAGCAAAGGGACAGGGGACTTTAATAGCAATCAGCCCCAGCATTTT
CASSKGTGDFNSNQPQHF
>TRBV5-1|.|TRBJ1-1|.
TGCGCCAGCAGCTTGGATCAGGGAGAGGACACTGAAGCTTTCTTT
CASSLDQGEDTEAFF
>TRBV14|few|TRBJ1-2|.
TGTGCCAGCAGCCAAGCCATATTTAACTATGGCTACACCTTC
CASSQAIFNYGYTF
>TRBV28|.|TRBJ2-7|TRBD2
TGTGCCAGCACTAGCGGGAGTGACTACGAGCAGTACTTC
CASTSGSDYEQYF
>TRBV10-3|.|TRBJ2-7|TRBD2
TGTGCCACCAGGGGACTAGCGGGAGAAGTGGAGTACTTC
CATRGLAGEVEYF
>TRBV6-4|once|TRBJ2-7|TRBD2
TGTGCCAGCAGTCCCCCATTGACCTCTCTAGCGGGAGACGACTACGAGCAGTACTTC
CASSPPLTSLAGDDYEQYF
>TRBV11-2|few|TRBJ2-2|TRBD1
TGTGCCAGCAGCCGGGGACAGGTTAACACCGGGGAGCTGTTTTTT
CASSRGQVNTGELFF
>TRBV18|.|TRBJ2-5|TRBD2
TGTGCCAGCTCATCCTATGGACTAGCGGGAGGAGGAGAGACCCAGTACTTC
CASSSYGLAGGGETQYF
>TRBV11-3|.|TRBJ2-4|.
TGTGCCAGCAGCTTGGAGGTCGGGTTGGCCAAAAACATTCAGTACTTC
CASSLEVGLAKNIQYF
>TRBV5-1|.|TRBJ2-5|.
TGCGCCAGCAGATCCCGGGACTTAGGAGAGACCCAGTACTTC
CASRSRDLGETQYF
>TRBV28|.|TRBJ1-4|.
TGTGCCAGCATACCCGGGGGCGTTGAAAAACTGTTTTTT
CASIPGGVEKLFF
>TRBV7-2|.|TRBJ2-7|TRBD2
TGTGCCAGCAGCCCCGGCGGGAGTCGATCCTACGAGCAGTACTTC
CASSPGGSRSYEQYF